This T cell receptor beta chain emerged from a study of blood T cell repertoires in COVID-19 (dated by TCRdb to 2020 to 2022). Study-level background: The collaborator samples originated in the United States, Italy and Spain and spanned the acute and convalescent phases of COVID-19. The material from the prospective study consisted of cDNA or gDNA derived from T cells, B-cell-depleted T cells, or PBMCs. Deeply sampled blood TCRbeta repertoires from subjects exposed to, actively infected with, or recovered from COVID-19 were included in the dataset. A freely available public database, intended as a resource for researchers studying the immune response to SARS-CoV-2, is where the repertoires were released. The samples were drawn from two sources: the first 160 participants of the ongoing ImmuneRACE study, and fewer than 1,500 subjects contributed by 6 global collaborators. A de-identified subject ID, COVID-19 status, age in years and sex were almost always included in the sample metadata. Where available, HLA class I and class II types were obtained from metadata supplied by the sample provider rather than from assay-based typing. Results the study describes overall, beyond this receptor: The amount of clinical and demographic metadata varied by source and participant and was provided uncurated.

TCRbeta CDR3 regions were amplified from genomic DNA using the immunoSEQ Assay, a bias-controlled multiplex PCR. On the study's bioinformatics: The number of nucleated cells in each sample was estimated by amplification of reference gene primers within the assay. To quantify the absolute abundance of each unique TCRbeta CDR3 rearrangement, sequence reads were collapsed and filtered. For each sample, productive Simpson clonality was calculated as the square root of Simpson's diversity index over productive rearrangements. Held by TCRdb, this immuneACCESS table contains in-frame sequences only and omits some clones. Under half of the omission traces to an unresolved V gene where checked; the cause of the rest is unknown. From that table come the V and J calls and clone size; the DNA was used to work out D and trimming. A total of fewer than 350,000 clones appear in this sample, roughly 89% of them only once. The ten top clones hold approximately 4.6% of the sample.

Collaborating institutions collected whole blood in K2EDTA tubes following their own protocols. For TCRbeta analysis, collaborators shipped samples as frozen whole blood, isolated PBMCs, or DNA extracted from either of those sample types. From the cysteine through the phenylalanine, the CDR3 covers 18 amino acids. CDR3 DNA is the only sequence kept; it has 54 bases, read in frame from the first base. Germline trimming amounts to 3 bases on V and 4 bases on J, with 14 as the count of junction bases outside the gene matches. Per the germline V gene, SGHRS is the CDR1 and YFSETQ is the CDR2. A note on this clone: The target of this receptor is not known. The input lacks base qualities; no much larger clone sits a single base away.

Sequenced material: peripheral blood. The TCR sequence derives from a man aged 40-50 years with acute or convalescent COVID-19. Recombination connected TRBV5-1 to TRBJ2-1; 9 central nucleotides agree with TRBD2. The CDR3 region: CASSSLGVAGVGYNEQFF. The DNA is TGCGCCAGCAGCTCCCTCGGGGTAGCGGGGGTGGGTTACAATGAGCAGTTCTTC.